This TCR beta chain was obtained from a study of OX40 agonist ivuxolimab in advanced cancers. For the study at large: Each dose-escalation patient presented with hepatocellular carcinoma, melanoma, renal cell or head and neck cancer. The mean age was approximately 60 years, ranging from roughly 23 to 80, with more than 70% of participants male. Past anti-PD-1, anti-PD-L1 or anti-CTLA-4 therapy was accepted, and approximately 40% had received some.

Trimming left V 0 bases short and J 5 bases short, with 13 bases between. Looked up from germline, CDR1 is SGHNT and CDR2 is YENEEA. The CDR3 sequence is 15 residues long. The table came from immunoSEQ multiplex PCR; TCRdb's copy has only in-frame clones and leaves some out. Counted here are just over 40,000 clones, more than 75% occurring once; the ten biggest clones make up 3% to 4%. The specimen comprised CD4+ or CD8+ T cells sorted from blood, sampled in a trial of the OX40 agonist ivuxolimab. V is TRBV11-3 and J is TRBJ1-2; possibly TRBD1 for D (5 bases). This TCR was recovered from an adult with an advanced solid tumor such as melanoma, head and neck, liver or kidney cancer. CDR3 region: CASSLDLDRYYGYTF. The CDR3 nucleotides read TGTGCCAGCAGCTTAGACCTAGACAGATATTATGGCTACACCTTC.